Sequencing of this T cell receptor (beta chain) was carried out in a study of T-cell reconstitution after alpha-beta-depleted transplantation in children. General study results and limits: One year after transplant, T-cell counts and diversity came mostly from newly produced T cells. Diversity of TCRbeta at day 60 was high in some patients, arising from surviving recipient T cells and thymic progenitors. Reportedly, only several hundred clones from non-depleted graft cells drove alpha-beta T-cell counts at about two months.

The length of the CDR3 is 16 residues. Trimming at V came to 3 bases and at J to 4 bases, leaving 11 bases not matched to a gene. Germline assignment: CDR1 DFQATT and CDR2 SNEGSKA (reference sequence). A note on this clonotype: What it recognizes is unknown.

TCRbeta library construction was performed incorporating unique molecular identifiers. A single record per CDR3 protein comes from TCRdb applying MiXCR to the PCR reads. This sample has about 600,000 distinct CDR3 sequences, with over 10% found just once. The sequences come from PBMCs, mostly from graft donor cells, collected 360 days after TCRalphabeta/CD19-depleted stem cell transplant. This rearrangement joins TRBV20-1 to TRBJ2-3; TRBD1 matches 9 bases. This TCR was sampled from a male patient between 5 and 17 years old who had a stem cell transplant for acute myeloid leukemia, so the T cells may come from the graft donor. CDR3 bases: TGCAGTGCTAGGAGGTGGGACAGGGCTTTCGCAGATACGCAGTATTTT. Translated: CSARRWDRAFADTQYF.